This TCR beta chain was observed in a study of blood T cell repertoires in COVID-19. Background on the study: From the United States, Italy and Spain came samples of acute and convalescent COVID-19. From T cells, B-cell-depleted T cells, or PBMCs came the material, which was cDNA or gDNA.

In the original workflow: Nucleated cell counts were estimated from reference gene primer amplification. Sequenced by immunoSEQ multiplex PCR; TCRdb stores in-frame clones only, minus some. The V and J calls and clone size come from that table; D and trimming were worked out from the DNA. The table includes about 220,000 clones, around 80% detected once. The CDR3 runs 16 residues. The V segment lost 4 bases and the J segment 3 bases; nucleotides outside the gene matches: 6. The germline V gene has CDR1 KGHSH and CDR2 LQKENI. This receptor was identified in a man aged 50-59 years with active or convalescent COVID-19. The sequenced material came from peripheral blood. This chain connects TRBV18 to TRBJ2-1, with TRBD2 matching over 10 bases. Here the CDR3 reads CASSLIAGGGYNEQFF. DNA of the CDR3: TGTGCCAGCTCACTCATAGCGGGGGGAGGCTACAATGAGCAGTTCTTC.